This note documents a single T cell receptor beta chain sequence. Its cognate antigen is unknown. Distinct nucleotide sequences in the sample also encode this CDR3. Measured with immunoSEQ multiplex PCR; TCRdb has only the in-frame clones, and not every one. Of approximately 8,700 clones detected, over 70% appear once; the ten largest clones hold 36%. These data are taken from a study of somatic mutations in cytotoxic T cells in rheumatoid arthritis. The overall study: At nearly 100% purity, some V beta antibody-stained T-cell populations were flow-sorted, and these included V beta1+ cells that were sequenced for TCRB. Findings of the study overall: Of more than 60 patients, fewer than ten had a largest CD8+ clone that exceeded 20% of CD8+ cells.

The TCR was taken from a woman in her fifties or sixties in good health. Sequencing used CD8+ T cells sorted from blood.

This chain's CDR3 is CASSFGGGGYEQYF. DNA for the CDR3: TGTGCCAGCAGTTTCGGCGGGGGGGGCTACGAGCAGTACTTC. V and J are TRBV27 and TRBJ2-7, with 9 bases lining up with TRBD2. The CDR3 spans 14 residues. Trimming cost V 3 bases and J 3 bases; bases outside gene matches: 3. Germline assignment: CDR1 MNHEY and CDR2 SMNVEV (reference sequence).